These 22 T cell receptor beta chains share one sample of origin, sequenced in a study of cytomegalovirus exposure and HLA in healthy donors listed by TCRdb under 2017. Libraries were made using the immunoSEQ multiplex PCR assay. For the multiplex PCR, a mixture combining 60 forward primers for TCR Vbeta segments and 13 reverse primers for TCR Jbeta segments was used. Sourced from immuneACCESS, this table was stored by TCRdb with only in-frame sequences that have V and J called. A share of the clones is absent; for the studies checked, an unresolved V gene accounts for under half, and the remainder has no known explanation. Across this sample there are around 150,000 clones, with roughly 81% seen only once. The ten largest clones take up approximately 13% of the sample. Specimen: PBMCs. All receptors derive from a woman in her forties or fifties in good health and CMV-seronegative.

The rearrangement uses TRBV5-1 and TRBJ2-3, with no clear D. Germline V CDR1 and CDR2: SGHRS, YFSETQ. The CDR3 consists of 15 residues. Trimming took 0 bases from V and 1 from J, leaving 9 bases between them. The CDR3 DNA reads TGCGCCAGCAGCTTGGGCCCCGAGGGCACAGATACGCAGTATTTT. Residues: CASSLGPEGTDTQYF.

This chain links TRBV6-1 with TRBJ2-1, with TRBD1 identical over 7 bases. Germline V lookup: CDR1 MNHNS, CDR2 SASEGT. After removal of 3 bases from V and 6 bases from J, the junction contained 5 bases not matched to a gene. The CDR3 is 14 residues long. This CDR3 reads CASSEFRTGNEQFF. The CDR3 DNA follows: TGTGCCAGCAGTGAGTTCCGGACAGGCAATGAGCAGTTCTTC.

In the case of this clone: Distinct nucleotide sequences in the sample also encode this CDR3. J is TRBJ2-5 and V is TRBV7-9, with D uncertain. V lost 4 bases to trimming and J lost 4 bases, with 4 bases between them. Germline V lookup: CDR1 SEHNR, CDR2 FQNEAQ (reference sequence). The CDR3 is 11 amino acids. In nucleotides, the CDR3 is TGTGCCAGCAGCTCCGGAGAGACCCAGTACTTC. Protein: CASSSGETQYF.

The chain links TRBV9 to TRBJ2-3; no reliable D call. The CDR3 has 11 residues. The V end lost 3 bases, the J end lost 6 bases, and 5 bases lay between the germline ends. Germline V lookup: CDR1 SGDLS, CDR2 YYNGEE. CDR3 in amino acids: CASSDGDTQYF. The CDR3, as DNA: TGTGCCAGCAGCGACGGGGATACGCAGTATTTT.

This clone was seen more than once but under ten times. The V and J genes are TRBV4-2 and TRBJ2-7, with 7 bases matching TRBD1. The CDR3 loop spans 14 amino acids. Per the germline V gene, CDR1 is LGHNA and CDR2 is YNFKEQ. V shed 0 bases, J shed 6 bases, and the junction held 5 bases outside the gene matches. CDR3 protein: CASSQDGTAAEQYF. CDR3 nucleotide sequence: TGTGCCAGCAGCCAAGACGGGACAGCGGCCGAGCAGTACTTC.

The chain has TRBV19 and TRBJ2-3; 10 positions match TRBD2. This CDR3 has 15 residues. Germline values: CDR1 LNHDA, CDR2 SQIVND (reference sequence). The junction had 6 bases not matched to a gene; V was cut back by 3 bases and J by 6 bases. CDR3 in amino acids: CASSIWTSGSDTQYF. The CDR3 coding sequence is TGTGCCAGTAGTATTTGGACTAGCGGTTCGGATACGCAGTATTTT.

The chain carries TRBV15 and TRBJ2-7; the D is unclear. V was shortened by 4 bases and J by 0 bases, with 7 bases between the two germline ends. This CDR3 is built from 13 residues. Per germline, CDR1 LNHNV and CDR2 YYDKDF (reference sequence). CDR3: CATSTGTSYEQYF. CDR3 sequence (DNA): TGTGCCACCAGCACAGGAACCTCCTACGAGCAGTACTTC.

This clone was seen only a few times. The CDR3 coding sequence is TGTGCCAGCAGTCAAGCACGAAAAGCGGGGGCCTACAATGAGCAGTTCTTC. Its protein is CASSQARKAGAYNEQFF. This chain connects TRBV27 to TRBJ2-1; 8 positions agree with TRBD2. V dropped 5 bases and J dropped 2; count of bases not matched to a gene: 11. This CDR3 has 17 residues. Per the germline V gene, CDR1 is MNHEY and CDR2 is SMNVEV (reference sequence).

The V gene is TRBV10-3, the J gene TRBJ2-3; TRBD2 agrees at 8 bases. The V and J ends lost 6 bases and 2 bases, in that order; junction bases with no gene match: 10. The germline V gene encodes CDR1 ENHRY and CDR2 SYGVKD. The CDR3 is 16 amino acids. CDR3 sequence (DNA): TGTGCCATCAGGGGTCGGGGGGGGGAGGTCACAGATACGCAGTATTTT. It yields the protein CAIRGRGGEVTDTQYF.

This sequence joins TRBV29-1 and TRBJ2-5; tentatively, D is TRBD1 (5 bases). CDR1 and CDR2 (germline): SQVTM, ANQGSEA. V shed 3 bases and J shed 1 base, with 9 bases lying between them. This CDR3 is 13 amino acids long. This CDR3 is CSVDWGSQETQYF. The CDR3 DNA sequence: TGCAGCGTTGATTGGGGCAGCCAAGAGACCCAGTACTTC.

For this clone: At one end, the junction sequence differs from germline, possibly due to a read error. V usage is TRBV6-1 and J usage is TRBJ2-1, with unresolved D. CDR3 length: 10 residues. In germline, CDR1 is MNHNS, CDR2 SASEGT. The chain's CDR3 is CASSGAQVVF. CDR3 nucleotides: TGTGCCAGCAGTGGGGCCCAAGTGGTCTTC.

This clone was seen only a few times. J is TRBJ2-7 and V is TRBV7-2; D is ambiguous. In germline, CDR1 is SGHTA, CDR2 FQGNSA. The ends were cut back, 6 bases at V and 1 base at J, with 4 bases in the middle. The CDR3 totals 11 residues. In nucleotides, the CDR3 is TGTGCCAGCAGTCTTTCCTACGAGCAGTACTTC. Its translation is CASSLSYEQYF.

The V call is TRBV5-5, the J call TRBJ2-5; 9 positions match TRBD2. Germline V gene data show CDR1 as SGHKS and CDR2 as YYEKEE (reference sequence). Trimming cost V 4 bases and J 0 bases; bases outside gene matches: 7. The CDR3 length is 16 residues. CDR3 DNA sequence: TGTGCCAGCAGCGCCAGGACTAGCGTTTACCAAGAGACCCAGTACTTC. This sequence encodes CASSARTSVYQETQYF.

This clone was detected only a few times. Other DNA sequences in this sample translate to the same CDR3. This sequence joins TRBV27 and TRBJ2-7; 7 bases are shared with TRBD1. Trimming at V came to 5 bases and at J to 2 bases, leaving 6 bases not matched to a gene. Germline values: CDR1 MNHEY, CDR2 SMNVEV (reference sequence). The CDR3 is 14 amino acids. CDR3 amino acids: CASSRQGVTYEQYF. CDR3 bases: TGTGCCAGCAGTAGACAGGGAGTCACCTACGAGCAGTACTTC.

The V and J genes are TRBV4-1 and TRBJ2-7, with 10 positions matching TRBD1. Trimming at V came to 3 bases and at J to 3 bases, leaving 5 bases not matched to a gene. This CDR3 comprises 15 residues. Germline CDR1 is MGHRA and CDR2 is YSYEKL. As DNA, the CDR3 is TGCGCCAGCAGCCAGACGGGACAGGGGAACTACGAGCAGTACTTC. Amino acid sequence: CASSQTGQGNYEQYF.

The rearrangement links TRBV29-1 to TRBJ2-7, with 12 nucleotides matching TRBD1. Germline V gene lookup returns CDR1 SQVTM and CDR2 ANQGSEA. V was pared by 4 bases and J by 4 bases, with 11 bases of the junction left unmatched. This CDR3 spans 16 amino acids. The CDR3 spells CSVVGTGGGRGYEQYF. The CDR3 bases are TGCAGCGTTGTTGGGACAGGGGGCGGTCGAGGATACGAGCAGTACTTC.

The gene calls are TRBV29-1 and TRBJ1-3, with TRBD1 as a possible D gene (6 bases). The length of the CDR3 is 15 residues. The germline CDR1 and CDR2 sequences are SQVTM and ANQGSEA. Trimming removed 4 bases from V and 0 bases from J, with 13 bases in between. CDR3 sequence (DNA): TGCAGCGTTGGGGGTACAGGGAACTCTGGAAACACCATATATTTT. It codes for CSVGGTGNSGNTIYF.

J is TRBJ2-4 and V is TRBV11-2; 8 nucleotides match TRBD2. Germline V lookup: CDR1 SGHAT, CDR2 FQNNGV. This CDR3 region has 13 residues. V lost 4 bases, J lost 9 bases, and 5 bases stayed unmatched. CDR3 in DNA: TGTGCCAGCAGCTCGCGGACTAGCAGCATTCAGTACTTC. It is translated as CASSSRTSSIQYF.

The chain combines TRBV5-4 with TRBJ1-2; TRBD1 is a possible D gene (6 bases). Trimming cost V 1 base and J 6 bases, with 22 bases left between them. This CDR3 region has 17 residues. Germline V CDR1 and CDR2: SGHNT, YYREEE (reference sequence). The DNA for the CDR3 is TGTGCCAGCAGCTTGTGGGGGCGTAGGGCGGATTACGATGGCTACACCTTC. As protein: CASSLWGRRADYDGYTF.

This clone was detected once. J is TRBJ2-7 and V is TRBV7-9, with 8 nucleotides matching TRBD2. There are 14 residues in the CDR3. J lost 0 bases, V lost 8 bases, and 6 bases had no gene match. Per germline, CDR1 SEHNR and CDR2 FQNEAQ (reference sequence). CDR3 protein: CASSNSGASYEQYF. CDR3 nucleotides: TGTGCCAGCTCAAATAGCGGGGCCTCCTACGAGCAGTACTTC.

For the CDR3, the DNA is TGCGCCAGCAGCGACGGGACAGGGGTAAACGAGCAGTACTTC. Residues: CASSDGTGVNEQYF. The chain links TRBV5-1 to TRBJ2-7; 10 nucleotides align to TRBD1. V was clipped by 4 bases and J by 5 bases; unmatched bases: 6. From germline, CDR1 is SGHRS and CDR2 YFSETQ. The CDR3 extends over 14 amino acids.

CDR3 in amino acids: CASSQGRGGQLDEQFF. In DNA form, the CDR3 reads TGCGCCAGCAGCCAAGGGCGGGGGGGCCAGCTCGATGAGCAGTTCTTC. The gene calls are TRBV4-3 and TRBJ2-1; 9 bases are a match to TRBD2. With 1 base clipped from V and 8 bases from J, the junction kept 9 bases outside the gene matches. The CDR3 extends over 16 amino acids. Germline lookup yields CDR1 LGHNA and CDR2 YSLEER.